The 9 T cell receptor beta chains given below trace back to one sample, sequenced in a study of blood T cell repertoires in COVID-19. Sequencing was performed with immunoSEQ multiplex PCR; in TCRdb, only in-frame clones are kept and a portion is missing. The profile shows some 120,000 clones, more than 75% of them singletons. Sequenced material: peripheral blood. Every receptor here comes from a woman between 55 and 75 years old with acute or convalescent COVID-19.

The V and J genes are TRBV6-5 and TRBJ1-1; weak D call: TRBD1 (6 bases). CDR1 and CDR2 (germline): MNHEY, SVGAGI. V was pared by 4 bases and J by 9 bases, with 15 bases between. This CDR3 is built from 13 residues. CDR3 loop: CASSSLTGSQAFF. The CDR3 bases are TGTGCCAGCAGTTCCTTGACAGGTTCTCAAGCTTTCTTT.

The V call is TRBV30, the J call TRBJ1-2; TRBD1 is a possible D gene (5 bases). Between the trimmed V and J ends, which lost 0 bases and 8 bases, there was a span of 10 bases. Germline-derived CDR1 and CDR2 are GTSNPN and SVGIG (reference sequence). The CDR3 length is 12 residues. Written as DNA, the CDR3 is TGTGCCTGGAGTGTAGGGGTGAACGGCTACACCTTC. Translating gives CAWSVGVNGYTF.

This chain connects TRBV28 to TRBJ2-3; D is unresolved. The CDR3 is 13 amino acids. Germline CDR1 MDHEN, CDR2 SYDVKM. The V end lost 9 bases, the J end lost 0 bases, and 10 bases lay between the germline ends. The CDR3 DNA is TGTGCCAGTAGCCACGAGAGCACAGATACGCAGTATTTT. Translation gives CASSHESTDTQYF. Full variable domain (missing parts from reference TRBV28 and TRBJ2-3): DVKVTQSSRYLVKRTGEKVFLECVQDMDHENMFWYRQDPGLGLRLIYFSYDVKMKEKGDIPEGYSVSREKKERFSLILESASTNQTSMYLCASSHESTDTQYFGPGTRLTVL.

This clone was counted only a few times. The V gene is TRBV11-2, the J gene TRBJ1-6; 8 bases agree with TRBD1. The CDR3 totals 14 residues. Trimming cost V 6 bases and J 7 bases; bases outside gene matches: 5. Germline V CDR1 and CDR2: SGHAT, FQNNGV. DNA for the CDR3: TGTGCCAGCAGTGCGGGACAGGTCAATTCACCCCTCCACTTT. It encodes CASSAGQVNSPLHF.

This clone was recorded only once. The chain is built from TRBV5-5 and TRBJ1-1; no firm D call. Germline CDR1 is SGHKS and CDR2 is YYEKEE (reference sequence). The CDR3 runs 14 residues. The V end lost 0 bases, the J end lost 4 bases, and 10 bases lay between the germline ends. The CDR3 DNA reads TGTGCCAGCAGCTTGGAGTGGCAATCCACTGAAGCTTTCTTT. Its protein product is CASSLEWQSTEAFF.

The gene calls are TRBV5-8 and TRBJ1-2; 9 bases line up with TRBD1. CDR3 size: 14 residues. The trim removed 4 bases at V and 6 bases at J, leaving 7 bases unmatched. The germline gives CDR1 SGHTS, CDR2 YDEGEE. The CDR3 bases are TGTGCCAGCAGCAGCAACGGACAGGGGAATGGCTACACCTTC. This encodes CASSSNGQGNGYTF.

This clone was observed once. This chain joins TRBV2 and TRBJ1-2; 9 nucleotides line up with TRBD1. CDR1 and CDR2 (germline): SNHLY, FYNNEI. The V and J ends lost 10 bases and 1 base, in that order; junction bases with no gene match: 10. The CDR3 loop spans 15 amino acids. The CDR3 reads CATGGQGHDNYGYTF. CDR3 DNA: TGTGCCACAGGGGGACAGGGACATGATAACTATGGCTACACCTTC.

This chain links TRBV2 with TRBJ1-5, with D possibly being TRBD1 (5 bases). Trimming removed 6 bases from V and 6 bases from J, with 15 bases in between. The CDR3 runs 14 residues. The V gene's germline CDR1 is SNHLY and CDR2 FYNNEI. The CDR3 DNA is TGTGCCAGCAGGAAGGGGACGGGAGGTCAGCCCCAGCATTTT. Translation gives CASRKGTGGQPQHF.

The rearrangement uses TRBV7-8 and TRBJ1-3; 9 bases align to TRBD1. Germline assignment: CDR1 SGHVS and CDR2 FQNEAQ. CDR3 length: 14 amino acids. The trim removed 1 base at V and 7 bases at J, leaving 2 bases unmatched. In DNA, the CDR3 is TGTGCCAGCAGCTTAGGACAGGGGGAGAACACCATATATTTT. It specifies CASSLGQGENTIYF.